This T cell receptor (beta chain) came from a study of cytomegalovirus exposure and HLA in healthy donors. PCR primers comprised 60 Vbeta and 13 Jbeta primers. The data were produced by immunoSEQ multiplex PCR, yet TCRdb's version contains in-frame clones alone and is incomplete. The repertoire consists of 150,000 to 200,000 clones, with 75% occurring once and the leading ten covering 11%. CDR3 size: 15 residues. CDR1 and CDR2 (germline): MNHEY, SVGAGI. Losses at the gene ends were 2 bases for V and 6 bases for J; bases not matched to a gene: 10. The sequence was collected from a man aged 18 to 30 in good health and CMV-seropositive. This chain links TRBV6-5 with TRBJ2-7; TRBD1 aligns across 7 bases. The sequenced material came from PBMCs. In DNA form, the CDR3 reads TGTGCCAGCAGTTACCAGAGACAGGGTGCGGGCGAGCAGTACTTC. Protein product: CASSYQRQGAGEQYF.